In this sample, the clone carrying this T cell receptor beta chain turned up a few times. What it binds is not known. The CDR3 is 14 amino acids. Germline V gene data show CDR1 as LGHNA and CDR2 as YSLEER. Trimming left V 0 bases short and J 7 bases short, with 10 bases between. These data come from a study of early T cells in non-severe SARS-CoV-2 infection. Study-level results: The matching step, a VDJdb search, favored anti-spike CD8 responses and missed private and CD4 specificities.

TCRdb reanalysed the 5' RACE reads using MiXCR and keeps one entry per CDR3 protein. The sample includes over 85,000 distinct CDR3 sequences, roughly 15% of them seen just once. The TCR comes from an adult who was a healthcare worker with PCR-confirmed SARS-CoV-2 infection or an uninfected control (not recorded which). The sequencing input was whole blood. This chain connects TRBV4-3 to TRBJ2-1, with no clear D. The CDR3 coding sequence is TGCGCCAGCAGCCAAGAGTCTACCGGGAATGAGCAGTTCTTC. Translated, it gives CASSQESTGNEQFF.